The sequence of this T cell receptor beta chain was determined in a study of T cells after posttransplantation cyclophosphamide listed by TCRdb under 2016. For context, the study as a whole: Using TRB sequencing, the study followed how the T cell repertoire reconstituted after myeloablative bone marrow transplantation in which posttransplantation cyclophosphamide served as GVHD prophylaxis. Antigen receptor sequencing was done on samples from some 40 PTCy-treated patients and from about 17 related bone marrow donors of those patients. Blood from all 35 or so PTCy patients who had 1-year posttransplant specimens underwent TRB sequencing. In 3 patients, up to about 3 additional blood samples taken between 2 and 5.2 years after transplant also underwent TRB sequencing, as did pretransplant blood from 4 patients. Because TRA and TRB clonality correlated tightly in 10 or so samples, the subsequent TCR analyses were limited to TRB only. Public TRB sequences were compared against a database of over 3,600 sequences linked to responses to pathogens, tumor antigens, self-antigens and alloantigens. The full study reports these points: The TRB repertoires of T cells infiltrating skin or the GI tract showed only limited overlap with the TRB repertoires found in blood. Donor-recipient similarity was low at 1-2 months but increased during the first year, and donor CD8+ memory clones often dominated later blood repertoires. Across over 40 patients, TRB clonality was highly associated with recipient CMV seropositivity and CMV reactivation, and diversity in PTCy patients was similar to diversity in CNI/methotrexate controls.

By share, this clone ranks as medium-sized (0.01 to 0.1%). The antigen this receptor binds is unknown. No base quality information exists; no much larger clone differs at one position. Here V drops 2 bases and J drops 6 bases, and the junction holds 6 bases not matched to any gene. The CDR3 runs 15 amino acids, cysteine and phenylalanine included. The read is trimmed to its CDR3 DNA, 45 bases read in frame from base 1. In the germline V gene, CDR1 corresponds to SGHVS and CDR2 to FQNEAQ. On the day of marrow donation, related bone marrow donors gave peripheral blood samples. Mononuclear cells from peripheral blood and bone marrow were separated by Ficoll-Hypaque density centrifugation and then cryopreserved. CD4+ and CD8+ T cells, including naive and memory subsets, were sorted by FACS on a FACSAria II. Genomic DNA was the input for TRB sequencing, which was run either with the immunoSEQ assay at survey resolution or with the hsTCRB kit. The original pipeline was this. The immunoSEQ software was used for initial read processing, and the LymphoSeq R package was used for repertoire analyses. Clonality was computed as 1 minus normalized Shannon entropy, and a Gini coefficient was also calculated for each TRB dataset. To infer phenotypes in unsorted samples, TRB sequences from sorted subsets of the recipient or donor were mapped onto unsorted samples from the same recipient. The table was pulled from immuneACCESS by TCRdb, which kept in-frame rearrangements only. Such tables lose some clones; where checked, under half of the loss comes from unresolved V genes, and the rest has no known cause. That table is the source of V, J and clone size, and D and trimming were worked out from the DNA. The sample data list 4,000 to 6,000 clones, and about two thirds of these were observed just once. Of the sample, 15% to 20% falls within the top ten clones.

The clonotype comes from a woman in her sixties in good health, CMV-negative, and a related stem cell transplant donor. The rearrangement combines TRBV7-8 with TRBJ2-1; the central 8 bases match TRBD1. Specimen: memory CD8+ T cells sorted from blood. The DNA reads TGTGCCAGCAGCTTAAGACAGGGGCCTAGCAATGAGCAGTTCTTC. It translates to CASSLRQGPSNEQFF.